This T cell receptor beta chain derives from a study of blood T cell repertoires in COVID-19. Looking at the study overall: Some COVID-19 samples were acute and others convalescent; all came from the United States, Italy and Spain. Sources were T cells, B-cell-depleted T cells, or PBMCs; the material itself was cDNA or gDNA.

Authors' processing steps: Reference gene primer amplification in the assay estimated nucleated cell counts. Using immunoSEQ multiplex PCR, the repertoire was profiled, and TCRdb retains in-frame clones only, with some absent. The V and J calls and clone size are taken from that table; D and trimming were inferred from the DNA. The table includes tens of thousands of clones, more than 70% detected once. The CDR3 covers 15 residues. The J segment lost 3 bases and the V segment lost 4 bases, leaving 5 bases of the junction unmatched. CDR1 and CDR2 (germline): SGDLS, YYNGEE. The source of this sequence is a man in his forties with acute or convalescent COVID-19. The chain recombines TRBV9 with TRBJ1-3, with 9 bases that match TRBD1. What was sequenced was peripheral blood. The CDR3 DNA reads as TGTGCCAGCAGCCCACAGGGGGCTCGTGGAAACACCATATATTTT. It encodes CASSPQGARGNTIYF.